The T cell receptor beta chain under discussion was sequenced for a study of vaccination effects on CD4 cells after COVID-19 (dated by TCRdb to 2021 to 2024). In terms of the full investigation: Two doses of either the BNT162b2 or the mRNA-1273 mRNA SARS-CoV-2 vaccine were administered to participants. In both COVID-19 convalescent patients and infection-naive vaccine recipients, the study compared SARS-CoV-2 spike-specific CD4+ TCR repertoires from before mRNA vaccination with those from after it. A total of 9 to 11 COVID-19 convalescent patients and several SARS-CoV-2-naive healthy vaccine recipients were included in the full study. Cultures from other donors in the study were sequenced using the Oncomine TCR Beta short-read assay on an Illumina iSeq 100. Study-level results and caveats: Both infection-induced and vaccine-induced clones contracted markedly at late post-vaccination timepoints, which is consistent with waning T cell responses. Limitations of the study were the small number of convalescent patients and the absence of early post-infection timepoints. Among healthy vaccine recipients, nearly all vaccine-induced clones were SARS-CoV-2 mono-reactive, and only 1 of 255 was cross-reactive with common cold coronaviruses.

To identify antigen-specific CD4+ T cell clonotypes by their expansion, the ViraFEST assay first stimulated PBMC with viral peptide pools and then applied TCR sequencing. After about 10 days of culture, CD4+ T cells were isolated with the EasySep CD4+ T cell isolation kit. The absence of prior SARS-CoV-2 infection in healthy vaccine recipients was confirmed by negative nucleocapsid antibodies before and after vaccination. Each well held more than 1.5 million PBMC cultured in IMDM containing roughly 5% human AB serum, roughly 9.9 IU/ml IL-2 and gentamicin, along with about 9.3 ug/ml peptides. On days 3 and 7, half of the culture medium was replaced with fresh IL-2-containing medium. Unless noted otherwise, every peptide stimulation condition was cultured in triplicate wells. PBMC were separated from whole blood using Ficoll-Paque Plus gradient centrifugation and were then either cryopreserved at -140C or used fresh. The overlapping peptide pools covered the spike proteins of SARS-CoV-2 as well as those of the common cold coronaviruses HCoV-NL63, HCoV-OC43 and HCoV-229E. Genomic DNA was extracted from cultured CD4+ T cells with the QIAamp micro DNA kit.

Library method: the immunoSEQ multiplex PCR assay. DNA from the CD4+ T cells that had been cultured and isolated underwent TCR beta CDR3 sequencing. The paper's processing steps were these. Non-productive TCR sequences were removed, reads were trimmed to the CDR3 region, and CDR3s of at least 7 amino acids were retained. Antigen-specific clonotypes were identified with the MANAFEST web app by comparing expansion in peptide wells against reference cultures. To count as positive, a clone had to show expansion at FDR<0.05 compared with the reference and with all other wells, an odds ratio above 5, and a frequency above 0.1% in two replicate wells. A clonotype was called cross-reactive if it was significantly expanded both in SARS-CoV-2 spike wells and in at least one common cold coronavirus spike condition. CDR3 similarity was assessed by Levenshtein distance with the stringdist R package, and unrooted trees were built with ape in R 3.6.1. The table comes from immuneACCESS by way of TCRdb, which keeps in-frame sequences with V and J called. Part of the clones is missing from these tables; in studies checked, under half for an unresolved V gene and the rest for unknown reasons. From that table come the V and J calls and clone size; the DNA was used to work out D and trimming. This sample holds around 54,000 clones; approximately 79% were observed only once. The biggest ten clones account for 2.4% of the sample.

Regarding this clone: Its antigen has not been determined. It has no much larger one-base neighbor in the sample; base qualities were not kept.

This TCR was sampled from a human donor who received a COVID-19 vaccine. This specimen consisted of CD4+ T cells from PBMCs cultured with HCoV-229E spike peptides, obtained before COVID-19 vaccination. What this sample's cell subset or site label stands for: HCoV-229E spike overlapping peptide pool stimulation.

At the DNA level, the sequence is TGTGCCAGCAGCGTAGCAGGGGGAAACACCATATATTTT. It encodes CASSVAGGNTIYF. The V gene is TRBV9 and the J gene is TRBJ1-3; a tentative D match to TRBD1 spans 5 bases. CDR1 and CDR2 are read off the germline V gene as SGDLS and YYNGEE. The cysteine opens and the phenylalanine closes a CDR3 of 13 amino acids. Kept here is only the CDR3 DNA, which spans 39 bases and is read in frame from base 1. Between the V and J ends, shortened by 0 bases and 4 bases respectively, the junction contains 5 bases.